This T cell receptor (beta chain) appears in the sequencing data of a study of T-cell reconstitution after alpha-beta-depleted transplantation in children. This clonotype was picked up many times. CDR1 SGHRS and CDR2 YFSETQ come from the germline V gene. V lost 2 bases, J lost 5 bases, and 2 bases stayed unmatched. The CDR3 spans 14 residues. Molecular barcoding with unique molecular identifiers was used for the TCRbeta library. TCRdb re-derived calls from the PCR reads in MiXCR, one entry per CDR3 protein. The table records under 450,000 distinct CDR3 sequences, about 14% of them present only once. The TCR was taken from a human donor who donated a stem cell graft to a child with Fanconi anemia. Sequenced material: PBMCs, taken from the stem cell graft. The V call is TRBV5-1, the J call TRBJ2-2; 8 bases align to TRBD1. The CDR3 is CASSFYRGTGELFF. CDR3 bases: TGCGCCAGCAGCTTCTACAGGGGGACCGGGGAGCTGTTTTTT. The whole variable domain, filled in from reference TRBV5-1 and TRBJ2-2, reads KAGVTQTPRYLIKTRGQQVTLSCSPISGHRSVSWYQQTPGQGLQFLFEYFSETQRNKGNFPGRFSGRQFSNSRSEMNVSTLELGDSALYLCASSFYRGTGELFFGEGSRLTVL.